These T cell receptor beta chains were read from a single sample in a study of molecular identifiers for immune sequencing clone quantification. MiXCR, applied by TCRdb to the PCR reads, yields one record per CDR3 protein. The data hold about half a million distinct CDR3 sequences, with under 30% observed a single time. The sequenced sample was naive CD8+ T cells from blood, with Jurkat cell RNA spiked in. Receptors were obtained from a human donor in good health. Some libraries in this study had Jurkat cell RNA spiked in. Both conserved end residues are part of each CDR3. The order of the fields is J gene, V gene, clone size, D gene, CDR3 DNA, CDR3 protein. The D gene is left open where the match is weak. Clone size is given for some rows only: seen once, a few or many times, or a class if the clone is expanded.

J: TRBJ2-5; V: TRBV18; size: .; D: .; DNA: TGTGCCAGCTCAGCGATAAGCGGACAAGAGACCGAGTACTTC; CDR3: CASSAISGQETEYF
J: TRBJ2-7; V: TRBV7-9; size: few; D: .; DNA: TGTGCCAGCAGCTTAGCGGTCCGGCTCCAGGTCCACGAGCAGTACTTC; CDR3: CASSLAVRLQVHEQYF
J: TRBJ2-5; V: TRBV13; size: many; D: .; DNA: TGTGCCAGCAGCTTAGAATCAGGTCACCCAAGAGAGACCCAGTACTTC; CDR3: CASSLESGHPRETQYF
J: TRBJ2-3; V: TRBV25-1; size: many; D: .; DNA: TGTGCCACCGCGACAGGTTTGGGTCTTCAACCCACAGATACGCAGTATTTT; CDR3: CATATGLGLQPTDTQYF
J: TRBJ2-2; V: TRBV4-2; size: .; D: TRBD1; DNA: TGTGCCAGCAGCCAAGAATTGATGCAGGGGGCGTGGGCCGGGGAGCTGTTTTTT; CDR3: CASSQELMQGAWAGELFF
J: TRBJ2-2; V: TRBV29-1; size: many; D: TRBD2; DNA: TGCAGCGTTGCGCCAGGGACTAGCGGGGGGGATAAGAACACCGGGGAGCTGTTTTTT; CDR3: CSVAPGTSGGDKNTGELFF
J: TRBJ1-5; V: TRBV20-1; size: many; D: .; DNA: TGCAGTGCTAGAGAGGTCTACGGAATCTCGAATCAGCCCCAGCATTTT; CDR3: CSAREVYGISNQPQHF
J: TRBJ1-1; V: TRBV6-6; size: many; D: .; DNA: TGTGCCAGCAGTTACTCCCCCCCGGAGGTGAACACTGAAGCTTTCTTT; CDR3: CASSYSPPEVNTEAFF
J: TRBJ2-7; V: TRBV20-1; size: .; D: TRBD2; DNA: TGCAGTGCAGCTAGCGGGACCACCGAGCAGTACTTC; CDR3: CSAASGTTEQYF
J: TRBJ1-1; V: TRBV6-2/TRBV6-3; size: many; D: TRBD1; DNA: TGTGCCAGCAGCTTGAGGACAGGCTATGACACTGAAGCTTTCTTT; CDR3: CASSLRTGYDTEAFF
J: TRBJ2-2; V: TRBV7-9; size: many; D: .; DNA: TGTGCCAGCAGCGCCTCGAGAAACGGGGAGCTGTTTTTT; CDR3: CASSASRNGELFF
J: TRBJ2-2; V: TRBV4-2; size: few; D: TRBD2; DNA: TGTGCCAGCAGCCAAGAGGGACTAGCGGGGGGCCGGGAGCTGTTTTTT; CDR3: CASSQEGLAGGRELFF
J: TRBJ2-1; V: TRBV4-2; size: .; D: TRBD2; DNA: TGTGCCAGCAGCCAAGATTGGCTAGCGGGTTCCTACAATGAGCAGTTCTTC; CDR3: CASSQDWLAGSYNEQFF
J: TRBJ1-2; V: TRBV27; size: few; D: TRBD1; DNA: TGTGCCAGCAGTTTACGAGGGGGCGGCTACTATGGCTACACCTTC; CDR3: CASSLRGGGYYGYTF
J: TRBJ1-1; V: TRBV9; size: once; D: .; DNA: TGTGCCAGCAGCGTAGATGGCGCCCCCGGGGGCACTGAAGCTTTCTTT; CDR3: CASSVDGAPGGTEAFF
J: TRBJ1-2; V: TRBV6-2/TRBV6-3; size: .; D: .; DNA: TGTGCCAACAGTGTAAGCTATGGCTACACCTTC; CDR3: CANSVSYGYTF
J: TRBJ2-3; V: TRBV7-2; size: .; D: TRBD2; DNA: TGTGCCAGCAGCTCCCTAGCGGGGGAAATCACAGATACGGAGTATTTT; CDR3: CASSSLAGEITDTEYF
J: TRBJ2-7; V: TRBV7-9; size: .; D: .; DNA: TGTGCCAGCAGCCCACGGGCGGGGGACACACTTCCCTACGAGCAGTACTTC; CDR3: CASSPRAGDTLPYEQYF
J: TRBJ2-3; V: TRBV12-3/TRBV12-4; size: .; D: .; DNA: TGTGCCAGCAGTTTATTAGCGGTAACTAGCACAGATACGCAGTATTTT; CDR3: CASSLLAVTSTDTQYF
J: TRBJ2-1; V: TRBV6-5; size: .; D: .; DNA: TGTGCCAGCAGCCTGGGACGGGACAATGAGCAGTTCTTC; CDR3: CASSLGRDNEQFF
J: TRBJ1-5; V: TRBV19; size: .; D: .; DNA: TGTGCCAGTAGCGGGACTGCTCCGGGCCCCCAGCATTTT; CDR3: CASSGTAPGPQHF
J: TRBJ2-7; V: TRBV20-1; size: many; D: TRBD1; DNA: TGCAGTGCTAGAGATTTGGGGACAGGGGGCTACGAGCAGTACTTC; CDR3: CSARDLGTGGYEQYF
J: TRBJ1-1; V: TRBV14; size: .; D: .; DNA: TGTGCCAGCAGCCAAGATCTACGGCAGGGAGAAGCTTTCTTT; CDR3: CASSQDLRQGEAFF
J: TRBJ1-5; V: TRBV3-1; size: few; D: .; DNA: TGTGCCAGCAGCCAAGAGACTAGCAATCAGCCCCAGCATTTT; CDR3: CASSQETSNQPQHF
J: TRBJ1-1; V: TRBV6-2/TRBV6-3; size: many; D: .; DNA: TGTGCCAGCAGTTACAGTGCCCGGCCGAACACTGAAGCTTTCTTT; CDR3: CASSYSARPNTEAFF
J: TRBJ1-1; V: TRBV6-5; size: few; D: .; DNA: TGTGCCAGCGGACTCCAGGGAATAGAAGCTTTCTTT; CDR3: CASGLQGIEAFF
J: TRBJ1-3; V: TRBV6-1; size: many; D: .; DNA: TGTGCCAGCAGTGAAGCTCCGTCTGGAAACACCATATATTTT; CDR3: CASSEAPSGNTIYF
J: TRBJ2-5; V: TRBV20-1; size: few; D: .; DNA: TGCAGTGCTAGGGACGTCGGGGAGACCCAGTACTTC; CDR3: CSARDVGETQYF
J: TRBJ2-3; V: TRBV20-1; size: many; D: .; DNA: TGCAGTGCTAGAGATCTCCCCGTCACCGGAGATACGCAGTATTTT; CDR3: CSARDLPVTGDTQYF
J: TRBJ2-3; V: TRBV13; size: .; D: TRBD2; DNA: TGTGCCAGCAGACTTCGGAGGGCTAGCGGGTACACAGATACGCGGTATTTT; CDR3: CASRLRRASGYTDTRYF
J: TRBJ1-5; V: TRBV20-1; size: many; D: .; DNA: TGCAGTGCTAGAGCCCTGGACGGCTATCAGCCCCAGCATTTT; CDR3: CSARALDGYQPQHF
J: TRBJ2-2; V: TRBV5-6; size: .; D: TRBD1; DNA: TGTGCCAGCAGCTTCGGGACAGCTCCCGGGGAGCTGTTTTTT; CDR3: CASSFGTAPGELFF
J: TRBJ2-2; V: TRBV5-1; size: few; D: .; DNA: TGCGCCAGCAGCCCCCCGGGGACGAACACCGGGGAGCTGTTTTTT; CDR3: CASSPPGTNTGELFF
J: TRBJ2-1; V: TRBV12-5; size: .; D: .; DNA: TGTGCTAGTGGTCTCACCCACGGGACCTACAATGAGCAGTTCTTC; CDR3: CASGLTHGTYNEQFF
J: TRBJ2-3; V: TRBV27; size: few; D: TRBD2; DNA: TGTGCCAGCAGTTTAATAGCGGGACCCCTTGGCACAGATACGCAGTATTTT; CDR3: CASSLIAGPLGTDTQYF
J: TRBJ2-7; V: TRBV7-9; size: many; D: TRBD1; DNA: TGTGCCAGCAGCTTTCCGGGACAGGGGGCGCGAGACTACGAGCAGTACTTC; CDR3: CASSFPGQGARDYEQYF
J: TRBJ2-7; V: TRBV27; size: few; D: .; DNA: TGTGCCAGCAGTTTACTTGGGGCTCCTTACGAGCAGTACTTC; CDR3: CASSLLGAPYEQYF
J: TRBJ2-3; V: TRBV20-1; size: .; D: TRBD2; DNA: TGCAGTGCTGACCCCCTAGCGGAGGGCACAGATACGCAGTATTTT; CDR3: CSADPLAEGTDTQYF
J: TRBJ2-7; V: TRBV19; size: many; D: TRBD2; DNA: TGTGCCAGTAGTGCGGGACTAGCGACCTCCTACGAGCAGTACTTC; CDR3: CASSAGLATSYEQYF
J: TRBJ2-4; V: TRBV7-9; size: few; D: .; DNA: TGTGCCAGCAGCTTACGGGACTCACCAGCCAAAAACATTCAGTACTTC; CDR3: CASSLRDSPAKNIQYF
J: TRBJ2-3; V: TRBV9; size: many; D: .; DNA: TGTGCCAGCAGCCCCGACGGGCCTGCACCGCAGTATTTT; CDR3: CASSPDGPAPQYF